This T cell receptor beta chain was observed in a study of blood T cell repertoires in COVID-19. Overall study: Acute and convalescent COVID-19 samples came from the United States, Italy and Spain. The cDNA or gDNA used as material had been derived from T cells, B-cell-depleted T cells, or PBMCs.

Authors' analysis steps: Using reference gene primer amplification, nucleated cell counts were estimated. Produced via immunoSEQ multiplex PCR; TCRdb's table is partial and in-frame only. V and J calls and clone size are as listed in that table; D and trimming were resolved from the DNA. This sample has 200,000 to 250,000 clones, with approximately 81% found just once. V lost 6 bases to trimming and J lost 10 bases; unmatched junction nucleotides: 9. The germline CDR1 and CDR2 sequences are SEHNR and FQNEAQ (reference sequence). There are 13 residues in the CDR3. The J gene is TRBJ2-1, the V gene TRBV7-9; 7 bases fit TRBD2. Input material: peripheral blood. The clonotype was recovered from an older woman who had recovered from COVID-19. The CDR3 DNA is TGTGCCAGCAGTTCATTAAGCGGGGAGGAGCAGTTCTTC. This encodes CASSSLSGEEQFF.